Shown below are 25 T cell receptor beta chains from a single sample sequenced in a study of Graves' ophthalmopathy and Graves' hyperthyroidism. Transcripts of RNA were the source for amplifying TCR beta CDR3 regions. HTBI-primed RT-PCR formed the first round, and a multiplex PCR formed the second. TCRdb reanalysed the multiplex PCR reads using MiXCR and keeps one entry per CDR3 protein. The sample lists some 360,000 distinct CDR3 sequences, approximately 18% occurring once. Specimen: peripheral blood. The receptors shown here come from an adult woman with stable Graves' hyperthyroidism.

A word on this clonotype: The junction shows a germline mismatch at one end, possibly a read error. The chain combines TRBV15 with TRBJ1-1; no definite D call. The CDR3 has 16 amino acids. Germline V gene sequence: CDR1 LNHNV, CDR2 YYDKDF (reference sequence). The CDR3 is CATSWGPDMPNTDAFF. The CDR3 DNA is TGTGCCACCAGCTGGGGTCCCGACATGCCGAACACTGATGCTTTCTTT.

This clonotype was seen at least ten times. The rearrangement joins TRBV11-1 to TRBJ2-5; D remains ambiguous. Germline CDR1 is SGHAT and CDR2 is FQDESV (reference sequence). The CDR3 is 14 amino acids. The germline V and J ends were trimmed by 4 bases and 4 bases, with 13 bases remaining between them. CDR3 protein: CASSSTSGGETQYF. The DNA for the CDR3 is TGTGCCAGCAGCTCCACATCAGGCGGAGAGACCCAGTACTTC.

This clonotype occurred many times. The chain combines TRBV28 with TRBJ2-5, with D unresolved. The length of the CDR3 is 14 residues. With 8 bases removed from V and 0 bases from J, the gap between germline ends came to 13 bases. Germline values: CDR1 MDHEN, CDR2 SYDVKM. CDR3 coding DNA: TGTGCCAGCGGATCACATGTGCACCAAGAGACCCAGTACTTC. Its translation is CASGSHVHQETQYF. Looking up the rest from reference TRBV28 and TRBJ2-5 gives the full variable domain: DVKVTQSSRYLVKRTGEKVFLECVQDMDHENMFWYRQDPGLGLRLIYFSYDVKMKEKGDIPEGYSVSREKKERFSLILESASTNQTSMYLCASGSHVHQETQYFGPGTRLLVL.

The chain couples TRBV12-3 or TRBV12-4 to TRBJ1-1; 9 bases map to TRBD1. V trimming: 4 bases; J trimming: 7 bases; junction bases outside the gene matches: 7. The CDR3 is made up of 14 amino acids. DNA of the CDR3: TGTGCCAGCAGTTCCCCCGGGACAGGGATTGAAGCTTTCTTT. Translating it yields CASSSPGTGIEAFF.

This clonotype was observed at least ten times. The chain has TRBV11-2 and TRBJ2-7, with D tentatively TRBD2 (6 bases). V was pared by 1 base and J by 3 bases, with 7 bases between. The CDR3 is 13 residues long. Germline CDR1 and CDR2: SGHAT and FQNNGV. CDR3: CASSLAGVYEQYF. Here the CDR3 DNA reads TGTGCCAGCAGCTTAGCGGGGGTCTACGAGCAGTACTTC.

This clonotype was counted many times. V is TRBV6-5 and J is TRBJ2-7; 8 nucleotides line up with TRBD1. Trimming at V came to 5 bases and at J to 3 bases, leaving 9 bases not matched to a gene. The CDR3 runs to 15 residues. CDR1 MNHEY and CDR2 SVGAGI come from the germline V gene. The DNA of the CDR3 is TGTGCCAGCAGTCCTACAGGGGGTGATGGCTACGAGCAGTACTTC. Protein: CASSPTGGDGYEQYF.

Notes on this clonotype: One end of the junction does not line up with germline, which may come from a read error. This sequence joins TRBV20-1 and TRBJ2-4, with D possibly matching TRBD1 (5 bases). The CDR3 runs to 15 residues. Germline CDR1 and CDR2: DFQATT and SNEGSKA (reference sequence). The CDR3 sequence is CSARVVSGQGNIKYF. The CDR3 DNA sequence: TGCAGTGCTAGAGTGGTTTCTGGGCAGGGAAACATTAAGTACTTC.

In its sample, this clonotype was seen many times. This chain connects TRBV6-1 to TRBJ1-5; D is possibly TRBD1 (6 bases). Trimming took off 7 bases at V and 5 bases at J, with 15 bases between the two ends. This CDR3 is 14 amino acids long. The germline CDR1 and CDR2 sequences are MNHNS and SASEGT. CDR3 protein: CASNPTGQDQPQHF. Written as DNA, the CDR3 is TGTGCCAGCAACCCCACAGGGCAAGATCAGCCCCAGCATTTT.

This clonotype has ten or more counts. CDR3 DNA sequence: TGTGCCAGCAGGATGGTCAGGGGGCTCGGCGAGCAGTACTTC. The encoded protein is CASRMVRGLGEQYF. The gene calls are TRBV28 and TRBJ2-7; 8 bases fit TRBD1. Germline lookup yields CDR1 MDHEN and CDR2 SYDVKM. Trimming cost V 6 bases and J 6 bases; bases outside gene matches: 10. The CDR3 spans 14 residues.

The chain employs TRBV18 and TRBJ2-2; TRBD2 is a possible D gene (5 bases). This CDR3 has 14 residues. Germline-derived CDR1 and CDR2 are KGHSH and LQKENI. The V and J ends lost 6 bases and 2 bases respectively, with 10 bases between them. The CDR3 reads CASSPRANTGELFF. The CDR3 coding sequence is TGTGCCAGCTCCCCGCGGGCCAACACCGGGGAGCTGTTTTTT.

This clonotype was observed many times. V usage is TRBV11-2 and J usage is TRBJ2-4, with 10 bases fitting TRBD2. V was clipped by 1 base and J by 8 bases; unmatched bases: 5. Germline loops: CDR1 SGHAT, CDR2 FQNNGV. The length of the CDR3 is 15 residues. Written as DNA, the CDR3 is TGTGCCAGCAGCTTAGCTTGGACTAGCGGAGACATTCAGTACTTC. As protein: CASSLAWTSGDIQYF.

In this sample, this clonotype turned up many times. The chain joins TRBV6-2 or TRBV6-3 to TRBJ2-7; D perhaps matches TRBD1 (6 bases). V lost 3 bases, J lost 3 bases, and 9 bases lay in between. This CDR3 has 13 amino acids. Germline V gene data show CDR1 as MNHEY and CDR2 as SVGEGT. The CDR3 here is CASSYEGVYEQYF. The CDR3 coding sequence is TGTGCCAGCAGTTATGAGGGGGTCTACGAGCAGTACTTC.

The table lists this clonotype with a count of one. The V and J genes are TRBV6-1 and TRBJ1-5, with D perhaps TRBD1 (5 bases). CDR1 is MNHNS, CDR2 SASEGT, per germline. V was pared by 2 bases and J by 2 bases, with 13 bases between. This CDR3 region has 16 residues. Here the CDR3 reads CASSEQGGGGNQPQHF. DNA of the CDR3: TGTGCCAGCAGTGAACAGGGAGGCGGGGGCAATCAGCCCCAGCATTTT.

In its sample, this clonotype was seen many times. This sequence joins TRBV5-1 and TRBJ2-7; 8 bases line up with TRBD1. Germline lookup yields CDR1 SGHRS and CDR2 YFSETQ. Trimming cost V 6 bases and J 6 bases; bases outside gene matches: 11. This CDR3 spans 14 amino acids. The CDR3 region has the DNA TGCGCCAGCACCCAATTCGACAGGGGCGGCGAGCAGTACTTC. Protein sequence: CASTQFDRGGEQYF. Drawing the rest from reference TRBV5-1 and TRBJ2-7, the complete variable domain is KAGVTQTPRYLIKTRGQQVTLSCSPISGHRSVSWYQQTPGQGLQFLFEYFSETQRNKGNFPGRFSGRQFSNSRSEMNVSTLELGDSALYLCASTQFDRGGEQYFGPGTRLTVT.

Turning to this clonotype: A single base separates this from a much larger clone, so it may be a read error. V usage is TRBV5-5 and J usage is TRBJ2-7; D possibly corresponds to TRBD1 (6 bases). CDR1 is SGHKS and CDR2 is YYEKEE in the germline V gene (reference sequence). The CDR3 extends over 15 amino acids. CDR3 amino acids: CAISLISARGYEQYF. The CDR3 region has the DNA TGTGCCATCAGCTTAATCTCTGCCAGGGGCTACGAGCAGTACTTC.

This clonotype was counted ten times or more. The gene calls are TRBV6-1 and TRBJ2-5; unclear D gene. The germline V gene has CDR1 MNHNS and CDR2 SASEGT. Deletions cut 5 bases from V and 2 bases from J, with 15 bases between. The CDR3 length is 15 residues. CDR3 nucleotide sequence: TGTGCCAGCAGTATTACATCCGTACCTCAAGAGACCCAGTACTTC. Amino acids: CASSITSVPQETQYF.

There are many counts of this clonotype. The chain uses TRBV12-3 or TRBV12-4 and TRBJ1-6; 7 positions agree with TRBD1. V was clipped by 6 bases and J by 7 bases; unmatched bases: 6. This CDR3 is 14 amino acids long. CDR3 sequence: CASRGRGPNSPLHF. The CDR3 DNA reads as TGTGCCAGCAGGGGGAGGGGGCCCAATTCACCCCTCCACTTT.

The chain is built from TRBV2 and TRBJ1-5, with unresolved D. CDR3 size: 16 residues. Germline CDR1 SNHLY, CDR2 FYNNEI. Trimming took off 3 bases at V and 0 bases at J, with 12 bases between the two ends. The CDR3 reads CASSEGSYYSNQPQHF. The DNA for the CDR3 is TGTGCCAGCAGTGAGGGCAGCTATTATAGCAATCAGCCCCAGCATTTT.

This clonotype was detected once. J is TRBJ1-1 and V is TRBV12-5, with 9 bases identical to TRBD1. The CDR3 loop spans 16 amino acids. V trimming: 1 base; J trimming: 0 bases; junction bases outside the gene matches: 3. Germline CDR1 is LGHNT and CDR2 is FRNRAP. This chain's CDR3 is CASGLGTGALNTEAFF. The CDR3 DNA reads TGTGCTAGTGGTTTGGGGACAGGGGCTTTGAACACTGAAGCTTTCTTT.

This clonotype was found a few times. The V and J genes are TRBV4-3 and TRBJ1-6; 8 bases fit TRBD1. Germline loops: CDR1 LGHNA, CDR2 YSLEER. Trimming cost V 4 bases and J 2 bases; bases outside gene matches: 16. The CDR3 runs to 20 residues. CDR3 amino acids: CASSRVRGPPGLPYNSPLHF. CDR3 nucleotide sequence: TGCGCCAGCAGCCGCGTCAGGGGGCCCCCTGGGCTGCCCTATAATTCACCCCTCCACTTT.

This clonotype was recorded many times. CDR3 in DNA: TGTGCCAGCAGTGAGGGACAGGGAAAAATGACTTTCTTT. As protein: CASSEGQGKMTFF. The rearrangement links TRBV28 to TRBJ1-1, with TRBD1 matching over 9 bases. Germline CDR1 reads MDHEN; CDR2 reads SYDVKM. The CDR3 runs to 13 residues. V lost 5 bases to trimming and J lost 12 bases; unmatched junction nucleotides: 10. The full variable domain, its missing parts supplied by reference TRBV28 and TRBJ1-1, is DVKVTQSSRYLVKRTGEKVFLECVQDMDHENMFWYRQDPGLGLRLIYFSYDVKMKEKGDIPEGYSVSREKKERFSLILESASTNQTSMYLCASSEGQGKMTFFGQGTRLTVV.

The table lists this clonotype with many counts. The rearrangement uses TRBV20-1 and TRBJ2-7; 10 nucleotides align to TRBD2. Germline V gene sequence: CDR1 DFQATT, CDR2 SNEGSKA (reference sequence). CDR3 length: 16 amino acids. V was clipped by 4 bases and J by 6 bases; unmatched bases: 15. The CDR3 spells CSATSGLATGQSEQYF. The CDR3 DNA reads TGCAGTGCTACCTCGGGACTAGCGACAGGACAGAGCGAGCAGTACTTC.

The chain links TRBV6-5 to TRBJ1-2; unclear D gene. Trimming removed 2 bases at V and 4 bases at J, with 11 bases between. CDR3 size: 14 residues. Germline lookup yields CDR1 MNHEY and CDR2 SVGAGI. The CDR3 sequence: CASSYGGSSYGYTF. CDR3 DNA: TGTGCCAGCAGTTACGGTGGCAGCAGCTATGGCTACACCTTC.

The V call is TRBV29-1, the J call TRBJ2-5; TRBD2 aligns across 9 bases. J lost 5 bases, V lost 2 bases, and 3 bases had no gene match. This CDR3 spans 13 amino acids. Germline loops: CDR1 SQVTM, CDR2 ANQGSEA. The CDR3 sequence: CSVEPSGGETQYF. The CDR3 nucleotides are TGCAGCGTTGAACCCAGCGGGGGGGAGACCCAGTACTTC.

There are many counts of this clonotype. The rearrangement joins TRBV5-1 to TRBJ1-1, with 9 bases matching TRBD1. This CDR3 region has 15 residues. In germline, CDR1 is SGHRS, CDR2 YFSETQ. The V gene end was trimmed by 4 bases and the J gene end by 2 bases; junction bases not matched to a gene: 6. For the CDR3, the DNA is TGCGCCAGCAGCATACGGACAGGGGTAAACACTGAAGCTTTCTTT. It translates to CASSIRTGVNTEAFF.